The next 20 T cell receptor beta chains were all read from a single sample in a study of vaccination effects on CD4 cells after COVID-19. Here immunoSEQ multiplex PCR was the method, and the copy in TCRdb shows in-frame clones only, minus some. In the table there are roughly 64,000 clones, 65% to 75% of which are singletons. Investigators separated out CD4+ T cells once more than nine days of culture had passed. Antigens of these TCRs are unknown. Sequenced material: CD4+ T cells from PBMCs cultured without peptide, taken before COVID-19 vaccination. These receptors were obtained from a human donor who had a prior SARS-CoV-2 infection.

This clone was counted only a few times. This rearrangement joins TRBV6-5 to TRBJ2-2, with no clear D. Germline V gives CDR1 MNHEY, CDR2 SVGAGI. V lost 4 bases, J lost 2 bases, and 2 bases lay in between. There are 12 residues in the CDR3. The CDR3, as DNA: TGTGCCAGCAGTTCCAACACCGGGGAGCTGTTTTTT. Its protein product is CASSSNTGELFF.

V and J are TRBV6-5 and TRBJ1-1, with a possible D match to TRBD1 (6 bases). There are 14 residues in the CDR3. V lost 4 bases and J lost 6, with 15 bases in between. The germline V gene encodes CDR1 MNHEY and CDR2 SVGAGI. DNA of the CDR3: TGTGCCAGCAGTTTAACAGGGTCTGGGGCTGAAGCTTTCTTT. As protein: CASSLTGSGAEAFF.

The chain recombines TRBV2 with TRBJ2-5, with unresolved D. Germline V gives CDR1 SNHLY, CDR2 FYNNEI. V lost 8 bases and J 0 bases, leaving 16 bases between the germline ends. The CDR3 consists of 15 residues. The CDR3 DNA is TGTGCCAGCCAGGACCATCGGCACCACCAAGAGACCCAGTACTTC. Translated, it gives CASQDHRHHQETQYF.

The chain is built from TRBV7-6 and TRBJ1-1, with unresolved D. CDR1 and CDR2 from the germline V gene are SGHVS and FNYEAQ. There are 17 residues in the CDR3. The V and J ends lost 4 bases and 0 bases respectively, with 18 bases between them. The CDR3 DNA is TGTGCCAGCAGCTCCCCACGGGGTACGCGGATGAACACTGAAGCTTTCTTT. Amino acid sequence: CASSSPRGTRMNTEAFF.

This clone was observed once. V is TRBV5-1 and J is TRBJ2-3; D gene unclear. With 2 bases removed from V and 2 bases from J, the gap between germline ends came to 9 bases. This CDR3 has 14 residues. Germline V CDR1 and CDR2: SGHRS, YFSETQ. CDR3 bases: TGCGCCAGCAGCTTTGAGCCCCTCACAGATACGCAGTATTTT. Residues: CASSFEPLTDTQYF. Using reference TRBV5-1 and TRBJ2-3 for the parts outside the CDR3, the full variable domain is KAGVTQTPRYLIKTRGQQVTLSCSPISGHRSVSWYQQTPGQGLQFLFEYFSETQRNKGNFPGRFSGRQFSNSRSEMNVSTLELGDSALYLCASSFEPLTDTQYFGPGTRLTVL.

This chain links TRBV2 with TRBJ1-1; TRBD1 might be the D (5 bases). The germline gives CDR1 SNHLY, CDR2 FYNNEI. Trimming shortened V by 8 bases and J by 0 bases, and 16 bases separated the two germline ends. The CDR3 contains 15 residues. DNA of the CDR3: TGTGCCAGCGTTAAAAGGGGAGGGCTGAACACTGAAGCTTTCTTT. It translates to CASVKRGGLNTEAFF.

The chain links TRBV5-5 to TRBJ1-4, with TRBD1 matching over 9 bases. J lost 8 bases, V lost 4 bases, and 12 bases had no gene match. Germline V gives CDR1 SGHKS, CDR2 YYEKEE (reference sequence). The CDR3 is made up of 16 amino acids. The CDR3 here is CASSRLTGQGSEKLFF. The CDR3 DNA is TGTGCCAGCAGCCGTCTAACCGGACAGGGGTCCGAAAAACTGTTTTTT. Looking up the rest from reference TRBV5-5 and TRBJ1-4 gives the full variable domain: DAGVTQSPTHLIKTRGQQVTLRCSPISGHKSVSWYQQVLGQGPQFIFQYYEKEERGRGNFPDRFSARQFPNYSSELNVNALLLGDSALYLCASSRLTGQGSEKLFFGSGTQLSVL.

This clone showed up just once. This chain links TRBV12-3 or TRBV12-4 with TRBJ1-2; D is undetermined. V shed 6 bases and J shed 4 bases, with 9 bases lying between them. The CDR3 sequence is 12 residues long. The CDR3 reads CASSVFGYGYTF. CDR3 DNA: TGTGCCAGCAGCGTGTTTGGCTATGGCTACACCTTC.

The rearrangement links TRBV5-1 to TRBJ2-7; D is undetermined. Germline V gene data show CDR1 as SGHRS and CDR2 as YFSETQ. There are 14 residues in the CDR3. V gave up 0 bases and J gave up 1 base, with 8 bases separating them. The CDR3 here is CASSLGGGSYEQYF. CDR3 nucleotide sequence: TGCGCCAGCAGCTTGGGTGGCGGTTCCTACGAGCAGTACTTC.

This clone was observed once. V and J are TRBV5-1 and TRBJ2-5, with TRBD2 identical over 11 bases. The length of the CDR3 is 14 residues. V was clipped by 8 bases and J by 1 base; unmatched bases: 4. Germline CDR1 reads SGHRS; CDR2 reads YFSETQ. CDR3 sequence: CASSGTSGQETQYF. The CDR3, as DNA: TGCGCCAGTTCAGGGACTAGCGGCCAAGAGACCCAGTACTTC.

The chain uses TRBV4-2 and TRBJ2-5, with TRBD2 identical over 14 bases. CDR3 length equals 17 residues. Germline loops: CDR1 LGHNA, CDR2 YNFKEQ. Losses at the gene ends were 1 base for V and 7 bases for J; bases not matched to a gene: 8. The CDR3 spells CASSQAGLAGGRGTQYF. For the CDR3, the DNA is TGTGCCAGCAGCCAAGCCGGACTAGCGGGAGGCAGGGGGACCCAGTACTTC.

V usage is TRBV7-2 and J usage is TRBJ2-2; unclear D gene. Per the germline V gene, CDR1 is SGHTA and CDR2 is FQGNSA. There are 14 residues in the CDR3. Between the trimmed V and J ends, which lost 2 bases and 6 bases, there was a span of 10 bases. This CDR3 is CASSLYGVAGELFF. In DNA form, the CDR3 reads TGTGCCAGCAGCTTATACGGAGTAGCCGGGGAGCTGTTTTTT.

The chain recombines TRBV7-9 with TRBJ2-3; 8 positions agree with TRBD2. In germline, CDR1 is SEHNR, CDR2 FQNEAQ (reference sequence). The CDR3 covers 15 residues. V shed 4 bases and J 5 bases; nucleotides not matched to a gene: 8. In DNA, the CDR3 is TGTGCCAGCAGCTCTGTCGGGAGGGCCAAAGATACGCAGTATTTT. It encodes CASSSVGRAKDTQYF.

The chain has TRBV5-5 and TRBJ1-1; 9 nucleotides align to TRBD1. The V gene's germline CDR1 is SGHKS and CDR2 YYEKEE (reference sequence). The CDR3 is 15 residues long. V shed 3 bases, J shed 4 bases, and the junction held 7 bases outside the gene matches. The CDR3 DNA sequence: TGTGCCAGCAGCTCCCCGGGACAGGGCTTCACTGAAGCTTTCTTT. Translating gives CASSSPGQGFTEAFF.

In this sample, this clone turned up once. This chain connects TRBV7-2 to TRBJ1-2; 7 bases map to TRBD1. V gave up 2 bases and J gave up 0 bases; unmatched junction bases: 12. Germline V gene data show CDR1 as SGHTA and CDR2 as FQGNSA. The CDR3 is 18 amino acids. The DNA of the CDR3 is TGTGCCAGCAGCTTATCCGTAAACAGGGGCATCTCTAACTATGGCTACACCTTC. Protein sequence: CASSLSVNRGISNYGYTF.

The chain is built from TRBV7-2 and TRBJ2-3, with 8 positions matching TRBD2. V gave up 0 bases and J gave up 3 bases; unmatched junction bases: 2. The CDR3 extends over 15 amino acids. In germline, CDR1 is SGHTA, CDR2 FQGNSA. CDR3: CASSLAIAGTDTQYF. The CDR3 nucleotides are TGTGCCAGCAGCTTAGCGATAGCGGGAACAGATACGCAGTATTTT. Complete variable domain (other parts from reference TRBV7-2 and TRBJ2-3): GAGVSQSPSNKVTEKGKDVELRCDPISGHTALYWYRQSLGQGLEFLIYFQGNSAPDKSGLPSDRFSAERTGGSVSTLTIQRTQQEDSAVYLCASSLAIAGTDTQYFGPGTRLTVL.

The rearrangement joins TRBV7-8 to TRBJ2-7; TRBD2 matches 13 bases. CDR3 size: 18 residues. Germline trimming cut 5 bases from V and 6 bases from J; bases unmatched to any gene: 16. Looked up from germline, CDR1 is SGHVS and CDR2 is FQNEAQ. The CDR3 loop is CASSRRSSTSGGISEQYF. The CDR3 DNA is TGTGCCAGCAGCCGCCGTAGTTCGACTAGCGGGGGGATATCCGAGCAGTACTTC. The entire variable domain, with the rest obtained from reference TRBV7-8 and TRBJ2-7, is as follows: GAGVSQSPRYKVAKRGQDVALRCDPISGHVSLFWYQQALGQGPEFLTYFQNEAQLDKSGLPSDRFFAERPEGSVSTLKIQRTQQEDSAVYLCASSRRSSTSGGISEQYFGPGTRLTVT.

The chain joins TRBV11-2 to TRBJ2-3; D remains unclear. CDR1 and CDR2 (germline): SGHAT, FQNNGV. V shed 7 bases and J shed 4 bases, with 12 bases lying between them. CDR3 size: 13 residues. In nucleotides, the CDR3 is TGTGCCAGCACGCAGAGGAGCGCAGATACGCAGTATTTT. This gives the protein CASTQRSADTQYF.

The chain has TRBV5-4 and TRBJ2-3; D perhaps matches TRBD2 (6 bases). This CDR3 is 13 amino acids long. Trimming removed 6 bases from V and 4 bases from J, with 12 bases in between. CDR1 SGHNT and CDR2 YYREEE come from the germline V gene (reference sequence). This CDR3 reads CASMRDRSDTQYF. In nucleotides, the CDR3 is TGTGCCAGCATGCGGGATAGGTCAGATACGCAGTATTTT.

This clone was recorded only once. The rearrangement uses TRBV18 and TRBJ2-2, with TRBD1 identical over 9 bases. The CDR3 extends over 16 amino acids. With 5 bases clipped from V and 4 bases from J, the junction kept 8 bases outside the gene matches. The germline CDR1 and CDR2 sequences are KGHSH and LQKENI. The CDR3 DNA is TGTGCCAGCTCATTAACCGGGACAGGGCCCACCGGGGAGCTGTTTTTT. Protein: CASSLTGTGPTGELFF.